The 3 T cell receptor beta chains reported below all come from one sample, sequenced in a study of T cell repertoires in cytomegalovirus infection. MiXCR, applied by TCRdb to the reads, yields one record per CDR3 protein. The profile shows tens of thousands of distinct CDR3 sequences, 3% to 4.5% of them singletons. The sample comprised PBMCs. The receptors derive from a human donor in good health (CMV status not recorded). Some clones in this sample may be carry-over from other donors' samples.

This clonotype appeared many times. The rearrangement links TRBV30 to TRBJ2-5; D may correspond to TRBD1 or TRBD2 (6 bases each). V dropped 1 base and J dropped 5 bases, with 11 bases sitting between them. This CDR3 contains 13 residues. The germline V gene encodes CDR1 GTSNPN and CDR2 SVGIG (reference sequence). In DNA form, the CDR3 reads TGTGCCTGGAGTGCCAGGAGGGGGGAGACCCAGTACTTC. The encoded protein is CAWSARRGETQYF.

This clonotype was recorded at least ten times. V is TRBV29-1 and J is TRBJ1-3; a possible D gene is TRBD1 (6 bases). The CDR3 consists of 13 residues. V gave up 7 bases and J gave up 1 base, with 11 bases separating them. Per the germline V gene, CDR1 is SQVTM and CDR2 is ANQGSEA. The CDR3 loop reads CSGTVSSGNTIYF. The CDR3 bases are TGCAGCGGGACAGTCTCATCTGGAAACACCATATATTTT.

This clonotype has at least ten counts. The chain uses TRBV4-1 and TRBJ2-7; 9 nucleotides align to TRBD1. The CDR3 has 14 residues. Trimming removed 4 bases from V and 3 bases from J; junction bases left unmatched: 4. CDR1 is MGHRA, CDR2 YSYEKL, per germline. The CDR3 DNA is TGCGCCAGCAGCCTACGACAGGGGGACTACGAGCAGTACTTC. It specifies CASSLRQGDYEQYF.